This TCR beta chain was recovered during a study of T cells after yellow fever vaccination. Germline V gene sequence: CDR1 MNHEY, CDR2 SVGEGT. Trimming took off 0 bases at V and 0 bases at J, with 9 bases between the two ends. This CDR3 contains 16 residues. This clonotype has a handful of counts. From the 5' RACE reads, TCRdb called clonotypes with MiXCR, one entry per CDR3 protein. The sample lists 80,000 to 100,000 distinct CDR3 sequences, 5.8% occurring once. This specimen consisted of CD8+ T cells sorted from PBMCs, obtained 10 days after the yellow fever booster vaccination. The sequence derives from a man aged 18 to 29 who received the YFV17D yellow fever vaccine. J is TRBJ2-1 and V is TRBV6-2 or TRBV6-3; tentatively, D is TRBD2 (6 bases). The CDR3 loop is CASSYSRGSSYNEQFF. The CDR3 bases are TGTGCCAGCAGTTACTCTCGGGGGAGCTCCTACAATGAGCAGTTCTTC.